The present entry profiles one T cell receptor beta chain with its context. Its target is unknown. This specimen belongs to a study of T cells expressing NK-cell markers. Study observations and caveats: In more than 5 donors, dominant CD3+CD56+NKG2C+ clones formed about 1.0-7.5% of CD8+ cells.

Germline values: CDR1 ENHRY, CDR2 SYGVKD. The CDR3 covers 15 residues. With the 5' RACE reads reprocessed, TCRdb shows one record per CDR3 protein and no DNA. Here the sample table reports about 260,000 distinct CDR3 sequences. What was sequenced was blood T cells: a sorted CD56 or NKG2C T cell subset, CD4+ or CD8+ T cells, or bulk PBMC T cells (not recorded which). The chain carries TRBV10-3 and TRBJ1-2; absent DNA, TCRdb's TRBD1 call cannot be checked. The TCR comes from a man in his late teens or twenties in good health. Here the CDR3 reads CAISAPGQGLYRYTF.